This is a list of T cell receptor beta chains from one sample in a study of CXCR3-negative and CXCR3-positive naive CD8 T cells. Reprocessing the 5' RACE reads, TCRdb reports a single entry for every CDR3 protein and omits DNA. In all, the sample yields roughly 71,000 distinct CDR3 sequences. The specimen was naive CXCR3- CD8+ T cells from blood. Receptors were obtained from a human donor in good health. Some clones in this sample may be carry-over from other donors' samples. Each CDR3 is given with its conserved first and last residue. Fields, in order: CDR3 protein, J gene, V gene.

CDR3: CSVETGARQETQYF
J: TRBJ2-5
V: TRBV29-1

CDR3: CSVDSLAIDNEQFF
J: TRBJ2-1
V: TRBV29-1

CDR3: CSVEGLAGVETQYF
J: TRBJ2-5
V: TRBV29-1

CDR3: CASQARVPGSPLHF
J: TRBJ1-6
V: TRBV28

CDR3: CASSLGFVNTEAFF
J: TRBJ1-1
V: TRBV7-9

CDR3: CASSAWGRNQPQHF
J: TRBJ1-5
V: TRBV27

CDR3: CSVEGVVSGTEAFF
J: TRBJ1-1
V: TRBV29-1

CDR3: CASSQDQSYEQYF
J: TRBJ2-7
V: TRBV13

CDR3: CASRAGATDTQYF
J: TRBJ2-3
V: TRBV12-3/TRBV12-4

CDR3: CSARAVGTEYGYTF
J: TRBJ1-2
V: TRBV20-1

CDR3: CASSTGRGSPYEQYF
J: TRBJ2-7
V: TRBV12-3/TRBV12-4

CDR3: CSVVVSGGADEQFF
J: TRBJ2-1
V: TRBV29-1

CDR3: CASSDDRENGNYGYTF
J: TRBJ1-2
V: TRBV12-3/TRBV12-4

CDR3: CSVGRTGGHEQYF
J: TRBJ2-7
V: TRBV20-1

CDR3: CASQELASTDTQYF
J: TRBJ2-3
V: TRBV7-9

CDR3: CASSLLPGANEQFF
J: TRBJ2-1
V: TRBV28

CDR3: CSVGTSDFDEQFF
J: TRBJ2-1
V: TRBV29-1

CDR3: CASSNRGSGDVYEQYF
J: TRBJ2-7
V: TRBV10-2

CDR3: CASSQGRATGGDTQYF
J: TRBJ2-3
V: TRBV4-3

CDR3: CASSPGNRPNYEQYF
J: TRBJ2-7
V: TRBV18